Sequencing of this T cell receptor (beta chain) was carried out in a study of blood T cell repertoires in COVID-19. Study-wide background: COVID-19 samples, acute and convalescent, were from the United States, Italy and Spain. T cells, B-cell-depleted T cells, or PBMCs provided the cDNA or gDNA that served as material.

The V gene lost 1 base and the J gene lost 6 bases, with 13 bases spanning the gap. Germline CDR1 reads LNHDA; CDR2 reads SQIVND (reference sequence). CDR3 length: 15 residues. Authors' analysis steps: Reference gene primers were amplified, and this amplification served to estimate nucleated cell counts. The data were produced by immunoSEQ multiplex PCR, yet TCRdb's version contains in-frame clones alone and is incomplete. D and trimming were read from the DNA, whereas the V and J calls and clone size are those reported in that table. The top ten clones hold roughly 1.6% of a sample with 200,000 to 300,000 clones, around nine tenths of them seen once.

The genes are TRBV19 and TRBJ1-5; D is perhaps TRBD1 (5 bases). The sample consisted of peripheral blood. The clonotype was recovered from a woman aged 60 to 75 who had recovered from COVID-19. CDR3 protein: CASSIAIGGSQPQHF. The CDR3 DNA reads as TGTGCCAGTAGTATAGCGATTGGGGGGAGTCAGCCCCAGCATTTT.